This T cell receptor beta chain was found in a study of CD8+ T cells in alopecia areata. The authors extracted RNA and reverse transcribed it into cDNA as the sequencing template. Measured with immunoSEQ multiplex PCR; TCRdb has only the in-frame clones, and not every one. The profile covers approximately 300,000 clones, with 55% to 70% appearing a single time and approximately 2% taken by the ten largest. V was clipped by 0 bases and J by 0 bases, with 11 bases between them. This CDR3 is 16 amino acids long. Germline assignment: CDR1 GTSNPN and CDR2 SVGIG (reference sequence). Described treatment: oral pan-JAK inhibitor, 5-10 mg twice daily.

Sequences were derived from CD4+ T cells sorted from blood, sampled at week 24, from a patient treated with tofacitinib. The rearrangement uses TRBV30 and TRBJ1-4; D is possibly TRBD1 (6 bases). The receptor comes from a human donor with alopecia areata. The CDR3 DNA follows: TGTGCCTGGAGTGTTTACAGGGCCTCAACTAATGAAAAACTGTTTTTT. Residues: CAWSVYRASTNEKLFF.